Listed below are T cell receptor beta chains from one sample, sequenced in a study of cytomegalovirus exposure and HLA in healthy donors. Assay used: immunoSEQ multiplex PCR; TCRdb lists only in-frame clones, some missing. This table has 90,000 or so clones, around 80% appearing once. The sample consisted of PBMCs. The receptors come from a male donor in good health and CMV-seropositive. Each CDR3 is given with its conserved first and last residue. Fields, in order: D gene, clone size, V gene, J gene, CDR3 DNA, CDR3 protein. D genes are given only for firm matches. Clone size is not always given. Where it is, it says once, few, many or a class for expanded clones.

D: .
size: once
V: TRBV6-1
J: TRBJ1-2
DNA: TGTGCCAGCAGGGCCGAGCGGGCTTATGGCTACACCTTC
CDR3: CASRAERAYGYTF

D: .
size: .
V: TRBV11-2
J: TRBJ1-1
DNA: TGTGCCAGCAGCCCCCCTGTCACTGAAGCTTTCTTT
CDR3: CASSPPVTEAFF

D: TRBD2
size: .
V: TRBV28
J: TRBJ2-1
DNA: TGTGCCAGCAGTTATGGGGGGAGGGCCCATGAGCAGTTCTTC
CDR3: CASSYGGRAHEQFF

D: .
size: .
V: TRBV19
J: TRBJ1-4
DNA: TGTGCCAGTAGTATCAGGGTGACTAATGAAAAACTGTTTTTT
CDR3: CASSIRVTNEKLFF

D: TRBD1
size: once
V: TRBV7-8
J: TRBJ2-3
DNA: TGTGCCAGCAGCTTACTGGGACAGGGGGCCTCAGATACGCAGTATTTT
CDR3: CASSLLGQGASDTQYF

D: TRBD1
size: .
V: TRBV30
J: TRBJ1-6
DNA: TGTGCCTGGACGGTGGGACAGGGGGCATCCTATAATTCACCCCTCCACTTT
CDR3: CAWTVGQGASYNSPLHF

D: .
size: .
V: TRBV5-6
J: TRBJ2-7
DNA: TGTGCCAGCAGCTTGGGCGCGGGGCAGGGCAGAAGGTACTTC
CDR3: CASSLGAGQGRRYF

D: .
size: .
V: TRBV10-2
J: TRBJ1-6
DNA: TGCGCCAGCAGTGAGGGCAGGTTGGGAGCACCCCTCCACTTT
CDR3: CASSEGRLGAPLHF

D: .
size: .
V: TRBV27
J: TRBJ2-2
DNA: TGTGCCAGCAGTTTTCCGCCCGGGGTAGCCGGGGAGCTGTTTTTT
CDR3: CASSFPPGVAGELFF

D: .
size: .
V: TRBV5-5
J: TRBJ1-2
DNA: TGTGCCAGCAGCTTAGGTACGGCGGGTGGCTACACCTTC
CDR3: CASSLGTAGGYTF

D: TRBD2
size: .
V: TRBV28
J: TRBJ2-7
DNA: TGTGCCACCTCTCTAGCGGTCTCCTACGAGCAGTACTTC
CDR3: CATSLAVSYEQYF

D: TRBD2
size: once
V: TRBV6-5
J: TRBJ2-3
DNA: TGTGCCAGCAGTTTGGGCGTTGGGGGGGGTACGCAGTATTTT
CDR3: CASSLGVGGGTQYF

D: .
size: .
V: TRBV14
J: TRBJ1-3
DNA: TGTGCCAGCAGCCAAGCCCTGTACTCTGGAAACACCATATATTTT
CDR3: CASSQALYSGNTIYF

D: .
size: .
V: TRBV6-5
J: TRBJ2-7
DNA: TGTGCCAGCAGTTTGAGGGGGCGGGGAAGCTCCTACGAGCAGTACTTC
CDR3: CASSLRGRGSSYEQYF

D: .
size: few
V: TRBV5-6
J: TRBJ1-4
DNA: TGTGCCCAAAGAGTCGACGAGGCTAATGAAAAACTGTTTTTT
CDR3: CAQRVDEANEKLFF

D: TRBD2
size: once
V: TRBV30
J: TRBJ2-1
DNA: TGTGCCTGGAGTTCTTGGCGGGGGGTATACAATGAGCAGTTCTTC
CDR3: CAWSSWRGVYNEQFF

D: .
size: .
V: TRBV7-9
J: TRBJ2-2
DNA: TGTGCCAGCAGCTTAGTTACCGTCCGGGAAGGAGGCACCGGGGAGCTGTTTTTT
CDR3: CASSLVTVREGGTGELFF

D: TRBD1
size: .
V: TRBV5-3
J: TRBJ1-1
DNA: TGTGCCAGAAGCTTAGGACAGGGGGCATGGGGTGTCATGAACACTGAAGCTTTCTTT
CDR3: CARSLGQGAWGVMNTEAFF

D: .
size: .
V: TRBV11-2
J: TRBJ2-7
DNA: TGTGCCAGCAGCCCCAGGGACTCCCCCACATACGAGCAGTACTTC
CDR3: CASSPRDSPTYEQYF

D: .
size: few
V: TRBV27
J: TRBJ2-2
DNA: TGTGCCAGCAGTTTACCAGTGCCCGGGGAGCTGTTTTTT
CDR3: CASSLPVPGELFF

D: TRBD2
size: .
V: TRBV5-6
J: TRBJ2-3
DNA: TGTGCCAGCAGCTTGATCAGCGGGGACTTTTGGGATACGCAGTATTTT
CDR3: CASSLISGDFWDTQYF

D: .
size: .
V: TRBV10-2
J: TRBJ2-3
DNA: TGCGCCAGCAGTGAGACTAACACAGATACGCAGTATTTT
CDR3: CASSETNTDTQYF

D: .
size: .
V: TRBV19
J: TRBJ1-6
DNA: TGTGCCAGTAGTAACAGCCTCGGGGCCTATAATTCACCCCTCCACTTT
CDR3: CASSNSLGAYNSPLHF

D: .
size: .
V: TRBV5-6
J: TRBJ2-5
DNA: TGTGCCAGCAGCTTGGTGACAAACCAAGAGACCCAGTACTTC
CDR3: CASSLVTNQETQYF

D: TRBD2
size: .
V: TRBV7-8
J: TRBJ2-1
DNA: TGTGCCAGCAGCTTAGCTAGTCTAGCGGGGTTTTTCTTC
CDR3: CASSLASLAGFFF

D: .
size: once
V: TRBV7-9
J: TRBJ2-5
DNA: TGTGCCAGCAGCATAGATATGTACCAAGAGACCCAGTACTTC
CDR3: CASSIDMYQETQYF

D: .
size: .
V: TRBV29-1
J: TRBJ2-1
DNA: TGCAGCGTTGGTACTAGCTCAGCCGAGCAGTTCTTC
CDR3: CSVGTSSAEQFF

D: .
size: .
V: TRBV19
J: TRBJ1-2
DNA: TGTGCCAGTAGTATAGACTTGAGAGATTACTATGGCTACACCTTC
CDR3: CASSIDLRDYYGYTF

D: TRBD1
size: .
V: TRBV27
J: TRBJ1-1
DNA: TGTGCCAGCAGTTCGACAGGGGGCAGACCTGAAGCTTTCTTT
CDR3: CASSSTGGRPEAFF

D: .
size: .
V: TRBV28
J: TRBJ1-2
DNA: TGTGCCAGCAGCACACAGGGTTCGAACTATGGCTACACCTTC
CDR3: CASSTQGSNYGYTF

D: TRBD1
size: .
V: TRBV18
J: TRBJ1-1
DNA: TGTGCCAGCTCACCCCTTGGGGACAGGAACACTGAAGCTTTCTTT
CDR3: CASSPLGDRNTEAFF

D: TRBD1
size: .
V: TRBV10-3
J: TRBJ2-7
DNA: TGTGCCATCAGTGCCTTACAGGGGGCAAACTACGAGCAGTACTTC
CDR3: CAISALQGANYEQYF

D: .
size: few
V: TRBV27
J: TRBJ2-5
DNA: TGTGCCAGCGGGCGGTGGGGGGGCCGAGAGACCCAGTACTTC
CDR3: CASGRWGGRETQYF

D: .
size: .
V: TRBV7-8
J: TRBJ2-7
DNA: TGTGCCAGCAGCTTATTTGGGCAGAACTACGAGCAGTACTTC
CDR3: CASSLFGQNYEQYF

D: .
size: .
V: TRBV6-4
J: TRBJ2-3
DNA: TGTGCCAGCAGTGAAGCCGCGACAGATACGCAGTATTTT
CDR3: CASSEAATDTQYF

D: .
size: .
V: TRBV19
J: TRBJ1-2
DNA: TGTGCCAGTAGTATATACAGGGAATCCGGCTACACCTTC
CDR3: CASSIYRESGYTF

D: .
size: .
V: TRBV4-1
J: TRBJ2-5
DNA: TGCGCCAGCAGCCAAGATTACAATGAAGAGACCCAGTACTTC
CDR3: CASSQDYNEETQYF

D: TRBD1
size: .
V: TRBV2
J: TRBJ1-4
DNA: TGTGCCAGCAGTGTTTTTGGACAGGGGGAAAAACTGTTTTTT
CDR3: CASSVFGQGEKLFF

D: .
size: .
V: TRBV19
J: TRBJ1-6
DNA: TGTGCCAGTAGTACACAGGGTTCTAATTCACCCCTCCACTTT
CDR3: CASSTQGSNSPLHF

D: .
size: .
V: TRBV6-6
J: TRBJ2-7
DNA: TGTGCCAGCAGCCCCGGGACTTTGAGCTCCTACGAGCAGTACTTC
CDR3: CASSPGTLSSYEQYF

D: .
size: .
V: TRBV19
J: TRBJ2-5
DNA: TGTGCCAGTAGTCCCACCTTACAGGGCCAAGAGACCCAGTACTTC
CDR3: CASSPTLQGQETQYF

D: .
size: .
V: TRBV19
J: TRBJ2-7
DNA: TGTGCCAGCCGATCGACAGGTGATCGCGAGCAGTACTTC
CDR3: CASRSTGDREQYF

D: .
size: .
V: TRBV6-5
J: TRBJ2-3
DNA: TGTGCCAGCAGTCCGCAGGGGGGTACCCCAGATACGCAGTATTTT
CDR3: CASSPQGGTPDTQYF

D: .
size: .
V: TRBV30
J: TRBJ2-7
DNA: TGTGCCTGGAGTGTTAGTAGCCTCCTCATAGAGCAGTACTTC
CDR3: CAWSVSSLLIEQYF

D: TRBD2
size: .
V: TRBV6-1
J: TRBJ2-7
DNA: TGTGCCAGCAGTTCGGCTGCGGGGGGCCGGGAGCAGTACTTC
CDR3: CASSSAAGGREQYF

D: TRBD1
size: .
V: TRBV18
J: TRBJ1-5
DNA: TGTGCCAGCTCACCGATTGGACAGGGAGACCAGCCCCAGCATTTT
CDR3: CASSPIGQGDQPQHF

D: TRBD1
size: .
V: TRBV9
J: TRBJ2-5
DNA: TGTGCCAGCAGCTCGGGACAGGGGATCGAGACCCAGTACTTC
CDR3: CASSSGQGIETQYF

D: TRBD1
size: .
V: TRBV5-1
J: TRBJ2-3
DNA: TGCGCCAGCAGCTTGAGAAGACAGGGTGATACGCAGTATTTT
CDR3: CASSLRRQGDTQYF

D: .
size: .
V: TRBV5-1
J: TRBJ2-3
DNA: TGCGCCAGCAGCCCCGGGACTCTACGCACAGATACGCAGTATTTT
CDR3: CASSPGTLRTDTQYF

D: .
size: .
V: TRBV21-1
J: TRBJ1-6
DNA: TGTGCCAGCAGCGCTAGCTCGGCCGGGAAGCCCCACTTACTAATCAATTCACCCCTCCACTTT
CDR3: CASSASSAGKPHLLINSPLHF

D: .
size: few
V: TRBV6-5
J: TRBJ1-6
DNA: TGTGCCAGCAGTTACGGGGGGTCACCCCTCCACTTT
CDR3: CASSYGGSPLHF

D: .
size: .
V: TRBV27
J: TRBJ2-1
DNA: TGTGCCAGCAGGTACTCGACAGACAGCTCCTACAATGAGCAGTTCTTC
CDR3: CASRYSTDSSYNEQFF

D: TRBD1
size: .
V: TRBV27
J: TRBJ1-1
DNA: TGTGCCAGCAATTCTGGACAGGGAATAACCCCCTTCTTT
CDR3: CASNSGQGITPFF

D: TRBD1
size: .
V: TRBV30
J: TRBJ1-5
DNA: TGTGCCTGGAGGGGACAGGGAGGCCAGCCCCAGCATTTT
CDR3: CAWRGQGGQPQHF

D: TRBD1
size: .
V: TRBV7-2
J: TRBJ2-3
DNA: TGTGCCAGCCTGAGGACAGGGACAGATACGCAGTATTTT
CDR3: CASLRTGTDTQYF

D: .
size: .
V: TRBV12-5
J: TRBJ1-6
DNA: TGTGCTAGTGGGGACAGTAATCTTTCACCCCTCCACTTT
CDR3: CASGDSNLSPLHF

D: TRBD2
size: .
V: TRBV4-2
J: TRBJ2-1
DNA: TGTGCCAGCAGCCAAGACGAGCGGGGGGGCCTTGAGCAGTTCTTC
CDR3: CASSQDERGGLEQFF

D: TRBD1
size: few
V: TRBV7-9
J: TRBJ1-6
DNA: TGTGCCAGCAGCTTAGTGGGACAGGGAAAGTCACCCCTCCACTTT
CDR3: CASSLVGQGKSPLHF

D: TRBD1
size: .
V: TRBV28
J: TRBJ2-3
DNA: TGTGCCAGCAGCTCCGGACAGGGCACAGATACGCAGTATTTT
CDR3: CASSSGQGTDTQYF

D: .
size: .
V: TRBV10-2
J: TRBJ2-7
DNA: TGCGCCAGTGTAGATGGCAGGGGTGCCTACGAGCAGTACTTC
CDR3: CASVDGRGAYEQYF